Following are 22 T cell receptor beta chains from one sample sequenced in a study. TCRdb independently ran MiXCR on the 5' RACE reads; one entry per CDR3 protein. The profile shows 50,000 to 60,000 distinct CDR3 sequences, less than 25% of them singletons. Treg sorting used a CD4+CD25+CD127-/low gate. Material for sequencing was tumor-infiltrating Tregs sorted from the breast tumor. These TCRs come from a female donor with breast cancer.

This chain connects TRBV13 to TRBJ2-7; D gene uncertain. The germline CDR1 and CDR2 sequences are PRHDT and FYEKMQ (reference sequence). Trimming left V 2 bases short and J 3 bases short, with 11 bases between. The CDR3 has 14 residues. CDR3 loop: CASSLPRPNYEQYF. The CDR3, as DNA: TGTGCCAGCAGCTTACCGCGGCCAAACTACGAGCAGTACTTC.

The CDR3 sequence: CASSQIPGGQGGGYTF. CDR3 nucleotides: TGCGCCAGCAGCCAGATCCCTGGGGGACAGGGAGGTGGCTACACCTTC. The chain is built from TRBV4-1 and TRBJ1-2; 9 bases map to TRBD1. The CDR3 length is 16 residues. With V trimmed by 3 bases and J by 7 bases, 12 bases remained unmatched. CDR1 MGHRA and CDR2 YSYEKL come from the germline V gene.

The CDR3 is CASSLEVRGSYEQYF. The CDR3 DNA is TGCGCCAGCAGCTTGGAAGTAAGGGGGTCGTACGAGCAGTACTTC. The chain recombines TRBV5-1 with TRBJ2-7, with D perhaps TRBD1 (6 bases). Germline-derived CDR1 and CDR2 are SGHRS and YFSETQ. The CDR3 consists of 15 residues. With 0 bases removed from V and 4 bases from J, the gap between germline ends came to 14 bases.

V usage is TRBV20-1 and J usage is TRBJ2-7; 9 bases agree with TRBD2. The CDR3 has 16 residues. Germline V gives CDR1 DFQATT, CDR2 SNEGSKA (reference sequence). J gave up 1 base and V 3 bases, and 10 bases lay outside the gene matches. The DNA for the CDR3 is TGCAGTGCTAGGGGTCAGACTAGCGGACTTTCCTACGAGCAGTACTTC. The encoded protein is CSARGQTSGLSYEQYF.

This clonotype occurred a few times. The CDR3 bases are TGCAGTGCTAGAGTCGATTACAATCAGCCCCAGCATTTT. Translating gives CSARVDYNQPQHF. This chain connects TRBV20-1 to TRBJ1-5; no clear D. V was cut by 1 base and J by 3 bases, with 7 bases left in between. There are 13 residues in the CDR3. Germline V gene data show CDR1 as DFQATT and CDR2 as SNEGSKA (reference sequence).

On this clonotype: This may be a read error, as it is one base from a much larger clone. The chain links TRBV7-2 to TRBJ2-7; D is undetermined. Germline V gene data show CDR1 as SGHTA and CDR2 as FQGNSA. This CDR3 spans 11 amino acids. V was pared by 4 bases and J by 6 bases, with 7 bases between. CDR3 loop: CASSSDGEQYF. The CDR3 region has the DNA TGTGCCAGCAGCTCCGATGGCGAGCAGTACTTC.

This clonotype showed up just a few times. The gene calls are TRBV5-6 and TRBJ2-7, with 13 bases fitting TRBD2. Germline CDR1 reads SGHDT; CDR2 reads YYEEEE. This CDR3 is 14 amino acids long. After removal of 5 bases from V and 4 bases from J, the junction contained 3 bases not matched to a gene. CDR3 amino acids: CASRWTSGGYEQYF. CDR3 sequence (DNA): TGTGCCAGCAGATGGACTAGCGGGGGTTACGAGCAGTACTTC.

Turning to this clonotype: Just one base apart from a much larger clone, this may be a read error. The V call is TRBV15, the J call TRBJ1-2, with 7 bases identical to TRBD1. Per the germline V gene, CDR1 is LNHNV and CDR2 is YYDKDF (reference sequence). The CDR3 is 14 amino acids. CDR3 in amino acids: CATSRDRTGDGNTF. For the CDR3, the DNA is TGTGCCACCAGCAGAGATCGGACAGGCGATGGCAACACCTTC. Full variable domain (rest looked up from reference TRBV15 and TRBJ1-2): DAMVIQNPRYQVTQFGKPVTLSCSQTLNHNVMYWYQQKSSQAPKLLFHYYDKDFNNEADTPDNFQSRRPNTSFCFLDIRSPGLGDTAMYLCATSRDRTGDGNTFGSGTRLTVV.

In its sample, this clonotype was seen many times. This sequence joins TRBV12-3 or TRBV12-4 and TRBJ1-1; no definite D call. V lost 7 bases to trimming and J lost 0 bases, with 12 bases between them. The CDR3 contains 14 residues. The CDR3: CASTLTSMNTEAFF. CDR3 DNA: TGTGCCAGCACCCTAACTTCCATGAACACTGAAGCTTTCTTT.

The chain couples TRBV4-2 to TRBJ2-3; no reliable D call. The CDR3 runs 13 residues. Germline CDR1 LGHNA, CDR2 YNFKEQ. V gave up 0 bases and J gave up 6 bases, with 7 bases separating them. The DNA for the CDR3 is TGTGCCAGCAGCCAAGAAATCACTGATACGCAGTATTTT. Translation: CASSQEITDTQYF.

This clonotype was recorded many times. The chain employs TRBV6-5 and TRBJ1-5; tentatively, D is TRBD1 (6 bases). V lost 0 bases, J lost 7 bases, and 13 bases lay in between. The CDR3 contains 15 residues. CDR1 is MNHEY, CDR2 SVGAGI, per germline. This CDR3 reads CASSYSKAGAQPQHF. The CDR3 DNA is TGTGCCAGCAGTTACTCGAAGGCGGGGGCGCAGCCCCAGCATTTT.

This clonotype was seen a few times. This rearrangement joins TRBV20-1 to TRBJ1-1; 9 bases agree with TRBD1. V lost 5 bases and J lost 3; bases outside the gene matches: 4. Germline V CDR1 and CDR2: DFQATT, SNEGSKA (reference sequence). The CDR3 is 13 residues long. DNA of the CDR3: TGCAGTGCTCTCGACAGGGGGTACACTGAAGCTTTCTTT. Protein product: CSALDRGYTEAFF.

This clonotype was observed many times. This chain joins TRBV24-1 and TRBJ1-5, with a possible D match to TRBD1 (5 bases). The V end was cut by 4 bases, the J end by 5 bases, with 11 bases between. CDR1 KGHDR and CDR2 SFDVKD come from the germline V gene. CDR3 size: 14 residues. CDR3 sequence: CATSEGGRDQPQHF. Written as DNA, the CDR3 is TGTGCCACCAGTGAGGGGGGGAGGGATCAGCCCCAGCATTTT.

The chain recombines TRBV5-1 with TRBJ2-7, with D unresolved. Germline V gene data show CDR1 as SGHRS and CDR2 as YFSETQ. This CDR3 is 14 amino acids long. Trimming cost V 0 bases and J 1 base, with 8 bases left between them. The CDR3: CASSLAVMSYEQYF. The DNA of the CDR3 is TGCGCCAGCAGCTTGGCCGTCATGTCCTACGAGCAGTACTTC.

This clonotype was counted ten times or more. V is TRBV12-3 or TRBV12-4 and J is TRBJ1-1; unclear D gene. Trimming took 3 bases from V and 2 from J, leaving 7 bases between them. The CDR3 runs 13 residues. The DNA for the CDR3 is TGTGCCAGCAGTTTTGCCGAAAACACTGAAGCTTTCTTT. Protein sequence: CASSFAENTEAFF.

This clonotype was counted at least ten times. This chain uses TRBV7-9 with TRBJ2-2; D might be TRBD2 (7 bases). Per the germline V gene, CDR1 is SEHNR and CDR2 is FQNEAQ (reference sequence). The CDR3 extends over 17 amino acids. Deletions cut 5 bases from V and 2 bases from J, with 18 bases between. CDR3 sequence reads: CASSQRGRELNTGELFF. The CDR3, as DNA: TGTGCCAGCAGCCAACGGGGGCGGGAGCTTAACACCGGGGAGCTGTTTTTT.

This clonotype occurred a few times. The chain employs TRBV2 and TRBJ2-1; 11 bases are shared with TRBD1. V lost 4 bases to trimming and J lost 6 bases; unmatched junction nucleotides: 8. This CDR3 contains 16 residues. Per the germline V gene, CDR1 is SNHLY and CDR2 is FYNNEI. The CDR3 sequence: CASSVWPGTGGNEQFF. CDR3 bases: TGTGCCAGCAGTGTTTGGCCCGGGACAGGGGGCAATGAGCAGTTCTTC.

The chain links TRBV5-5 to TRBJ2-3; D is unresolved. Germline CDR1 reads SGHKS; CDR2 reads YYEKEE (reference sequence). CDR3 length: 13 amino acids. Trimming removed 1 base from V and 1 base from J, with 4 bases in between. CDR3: CASSLSRTDTQYF. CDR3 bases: TGTGCCAGCAGCTTGAGCCGCACAGATACGCAGTATTTT. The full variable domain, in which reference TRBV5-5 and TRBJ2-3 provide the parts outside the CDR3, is DAGVTQSPTHLIKTRGQQVTLRCSPISGHKSVSWYQQVLGQGPQFIFQYYEKEERGRGNFPDRFSARQFPNYSSELNVNALLLGDSALYLCASSLSRTDTQYFGPGTRLTVL.

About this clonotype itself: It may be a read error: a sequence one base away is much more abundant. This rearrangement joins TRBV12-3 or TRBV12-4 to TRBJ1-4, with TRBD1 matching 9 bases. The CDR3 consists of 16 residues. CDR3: CASSPNRGQFREKLSF. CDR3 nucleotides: TGTGCCAGCAGTCCCAACAGGGGGCAGTTTCGTGAAAAACTGTCTTTT.

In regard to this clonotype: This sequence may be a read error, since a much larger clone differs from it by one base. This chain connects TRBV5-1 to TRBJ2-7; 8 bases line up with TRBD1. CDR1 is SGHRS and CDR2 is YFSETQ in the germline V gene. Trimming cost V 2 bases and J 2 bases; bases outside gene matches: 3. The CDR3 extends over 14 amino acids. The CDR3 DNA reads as TGCGCCAGCAGCTTCGGACAGGGAACCTACGAGCAGTACTTC. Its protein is CASSFGQGTYEQYF. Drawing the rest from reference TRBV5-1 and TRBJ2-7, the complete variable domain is KAGVTQTPRYLIKTRGQQVTLSCSPISGHRSVSWYQQTPGQGLQFLFEYFSETQRNKGNFPGRFSGRQFSNSRSEMNVSTLELGDSALYLCASSFGQGTYEQYFGPGTRLTVT.

For the CDR3, the DNA is TGTGCCAGCAGTTCTCCGACAGGGAGGGAACCCCTCCACTTT. Protein sequence: CASSSPTGREPLHF. The rearrangement links TRBV6-5 to TRBJ1-6; 7 bases are a match to TRBD1. The ends lost 4 bases at V and 12 bases at J; junction bases unmatched: 9. The length of the CDR3 is 14 residues. CDR1 is MNHEY, CDR2 SVGAGI, per germline.

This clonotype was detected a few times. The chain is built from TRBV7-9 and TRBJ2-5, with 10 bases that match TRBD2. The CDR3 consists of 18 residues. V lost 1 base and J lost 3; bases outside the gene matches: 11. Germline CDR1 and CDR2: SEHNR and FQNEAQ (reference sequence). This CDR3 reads CASSLGKAWLAGEETQYF. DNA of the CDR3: TGTGCCAGCAGCTTAGGGAAGGCTTGGCTAGCGGGAGAAGAGACCCAGTACTTC. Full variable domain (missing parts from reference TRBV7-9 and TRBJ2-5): DTGVSQNPRHKITKRGQNVTFRCDPISEHNRLYWYRQTLGQGPEFLTYFQNEAQLEKSRLLSDRFSAERPKGSFSTLEIQRTEQGDSAMYLCASSLGKAWLAGEETQYFGPGTRLLVL.